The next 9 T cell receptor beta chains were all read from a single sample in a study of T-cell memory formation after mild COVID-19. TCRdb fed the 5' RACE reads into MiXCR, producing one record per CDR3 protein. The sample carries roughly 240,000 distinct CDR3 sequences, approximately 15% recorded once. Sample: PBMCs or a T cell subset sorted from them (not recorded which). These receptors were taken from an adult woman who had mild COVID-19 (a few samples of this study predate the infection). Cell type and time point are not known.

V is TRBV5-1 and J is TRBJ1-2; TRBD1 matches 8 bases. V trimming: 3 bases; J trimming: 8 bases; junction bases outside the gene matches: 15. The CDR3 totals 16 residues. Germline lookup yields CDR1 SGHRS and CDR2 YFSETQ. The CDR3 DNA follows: TGCGCCAGCAGCTCCAGGGGGCCGAAGGGGGGATTCGGCTACACCTTC. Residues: CASSSRGPKGGFGYTF.

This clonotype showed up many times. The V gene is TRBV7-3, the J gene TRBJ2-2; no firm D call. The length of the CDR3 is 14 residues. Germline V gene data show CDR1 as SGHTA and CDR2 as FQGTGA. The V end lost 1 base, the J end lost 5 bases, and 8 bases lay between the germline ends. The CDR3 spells CASSLSLGTGELFF. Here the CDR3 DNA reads TGTGCCAGCAGCTTAAGTCTGGGGACCGGGGAGCTGTTTTTT.

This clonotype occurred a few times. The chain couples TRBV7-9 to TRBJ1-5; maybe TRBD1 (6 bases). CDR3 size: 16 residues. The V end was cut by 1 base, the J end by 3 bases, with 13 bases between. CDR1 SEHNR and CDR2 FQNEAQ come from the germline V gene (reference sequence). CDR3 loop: CASSLGAGAFNQPQHF. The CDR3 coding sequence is TGTGCCAGCAGCTTAGGGGCAGGGGCCTTCAATCAGCCCCAGCATTTT.

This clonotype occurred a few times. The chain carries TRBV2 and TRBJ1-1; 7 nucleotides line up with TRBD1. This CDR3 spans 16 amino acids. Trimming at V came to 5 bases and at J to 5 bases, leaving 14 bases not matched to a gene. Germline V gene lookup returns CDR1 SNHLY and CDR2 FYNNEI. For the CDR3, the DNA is TGTGCCAGCAGTAATCCCGGGACAGTCATTAGGACTGAAGCTTTCTTT. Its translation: CASSNPGTVIRTEAFF.

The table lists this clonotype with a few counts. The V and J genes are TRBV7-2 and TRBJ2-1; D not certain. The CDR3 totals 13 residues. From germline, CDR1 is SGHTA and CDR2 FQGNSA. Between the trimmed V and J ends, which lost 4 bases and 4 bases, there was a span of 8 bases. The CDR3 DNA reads TGTGCCAGCAGCTCTGACGCTTACAATGAGCAGTTCTTC. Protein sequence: CASSSDAYNEQFF.

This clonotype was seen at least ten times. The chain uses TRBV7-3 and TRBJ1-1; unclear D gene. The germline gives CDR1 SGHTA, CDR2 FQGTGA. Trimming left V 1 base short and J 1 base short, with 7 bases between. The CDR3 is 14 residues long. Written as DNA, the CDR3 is TGTGCCAGCAGCTTAATCCCCGGGAACACTGAAGCTTTCTTT. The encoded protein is CASSLIPGNTEAFF.

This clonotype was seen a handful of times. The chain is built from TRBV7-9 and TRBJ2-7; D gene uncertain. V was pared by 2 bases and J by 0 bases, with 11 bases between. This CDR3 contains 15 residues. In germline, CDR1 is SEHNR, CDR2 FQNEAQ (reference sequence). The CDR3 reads CASSLSGVTSYEQYF. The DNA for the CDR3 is TGTGCCAGCAGCTTATCCGGAGTAACCTCCTACGAGCAGTACTTC.

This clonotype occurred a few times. The CDR3 here is CASSPRGQGAYEQYF. In DNA, the CDR3 is TGCGCCAGCAGCCCAAGGGGACAGGGAGCCTACGAGCAGTACTTC. J is TRBJ2-7 and V is TRBV5-1, with 9 nucleotides matching TRBD1. This CDR3 is 15 amino acids long. Unmatched junction bases numbered 7, after V lost 4 bases and J lost 2 bases. Looked up from germline, CDR1 is SGHRS and CDR2 is YFSETQ.

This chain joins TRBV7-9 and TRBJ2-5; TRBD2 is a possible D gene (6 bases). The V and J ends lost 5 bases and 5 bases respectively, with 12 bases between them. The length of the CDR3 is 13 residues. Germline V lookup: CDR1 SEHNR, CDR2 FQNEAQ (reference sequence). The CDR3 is CASSRDAGETQYF. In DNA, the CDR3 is TGTGCCAGCAGCCGGGATGCGGGGGAGACCCAGTACTTC.